A single sample gave rise to the 31 T cell receptor beta chains below, sequenced in a study of human T cells and chemical hapten exposure. The time point: pre-sensitization, week 0. Treatment meaning: therapeutic diphenylcyclopropenone sensitization with weekly scalp DPC. Using its own MiXCR run on the RACE reads, TCRdb lists one record per CDR3 protein. The repertoire includes roughly 100,000 distinct CDR3 sequences, around 12% of them detected once, and over 1.5% sits in the top ten. The sequencing here drew on whole blood, taken in connection with sensitization to the hapten diphenylcyclopropenone (DPC). The receptors shown here come from a woman aged 45 to 65 with alopecia areata. Some clones in this sample may be carry-over from other donors' samples.

This clonotype was observed at least ten times. V is TRBV6-5 and J is TRBJ1-1, with D maybe TRBD1 (5 bases). CDR3 length: 15 residues. Trimming left V 0 bases short and J 0 bases short, with 8 bases between. CDR1 and CDR2 from the germline V gene are MNHEY and SVGAGI. CDR3 DNA: TGTGCCAGCAGTTACTCGGGGACGCTGAACACTGAAGCTTTCTTT. This sequence encodes CASSYSGTLNTEAFF.

This clonotype has just a few counts. V gene TRBV4-1 combines with J gene TRBJ2-7, with D perhaps being TRBD1 or TRBD2 (7 bases each). The CDR3 is made up of 15 amino acids. Trimming stripped 1 base from V and 2 bases from J, with 12 bases between. Germline values: CDR1 MGHRA, CDR2 YSYEKL. The CDR3 DNA reads as TGCGCCAGCAGCCAAGGGCAGGGGGGGCCCTACGAGCAGTACTTC. It encodes CASSQGQGGPYEQYF.

The rearrangement joins TRBV28 to TRBJ2-1; no clear D gene. The germline V gene has CDR1 MDHEN and CDR2 SYDVKM. Trimming cost V 6 bases and J 0 bases, with 3 bases left between them. The CDR3 spans 12 residues. This CDR3 reads CASRNSYNEQFF. CDR3 nucleotide sequence: TGTGCCAGCAGGAACTCCTACAATGAGCAGTTCTTC.

This clonotype was recorded at least ten times. V gene TRBV6-5 combines with J gene TRBJ2-3; 7 bases align to TRBD2. Germline V gives CDR1 MNHEY, CDR2 SVGAGI. V was clipped by 5 bases and J by 3 bases; unmatched bases: 11. The CDR3 extends over 16 amino acids. The CDR3 sequence: CASSDRAGPVTDTQYF. In DNA, the CDR3 is TGTGCCAGCAGTGACCGAGCGGGGCCGGTGACAGATACGCAGTATTTT.

The V gene is TRBV5-1, the J gene TRBJ2-5; D perhaps matches TRBD1 (5 bases). This CDR3 region has 14 residues. With 0 bases removed from V and 7 bases from J, the gap between germline ends came to 13 bases. CDR1 and CDR2 from the germline V gene are SGHRS and YFSETQ. The CDR3 reads CASSLGGRDGTQYF. CDR3 in DNA: TGCGCCAGCAGCTTGGGCGGCAGGGATGGGACCCAGTACTTC.

This clonotype was detected a few times. The chain couples TRBV19 to TRBJ1-5; TRBD1 is a possible D gene (6 bases). Germline V gene sequence: CDR1 LNHDA, CDR2 SQIVND (reference sequence). This CDR3 comprises 19 residues. With 0 bases removed from V and 2 bases from J, the gap between germline ends came to 20 bases. CDR3: CASSIENTGWATGNQPQHF. The CDR3, as DNA: TGTGCCAGTAGTATAGAGAACACAGGGTGGGCGACGGGCAATCAGCCCCAGCATTTT.

This clonotype has just a few counts. The chain is built from TRBV29-1 and TRBJ2-1; TRBD2 aligns across 8 bases. The trim removed 3 bases at V and 4 bases at J, leaving 11 bases unmatched. Germline CDR1 SQVTM, CDR2 ANQGSEA. The CDR3 length is 16 residues. The CDR3 is CSVEGAGERLYNEQFF. CDR3 bases: TGCAGCGTTGAGGGAGCGGGAGAGAGACTTTACAATGAGCAGTTCTTC.

The V gene is TRBV6-6, the J gene TRBJ2-3; a weak D match, TRBD1 (6 bases). CDR1 is MNHNY and CDR2 is SVGAGI in the germline V gene (reference sequence). The CDR3 length is 14 residues. V shed 7 bases and J shed 1 base, with 12 bases lying between them. CDR3 amino acids: CASTGQKGTDTQYF. CDR3 sequence (DNA): TGTGCCAGCACGGGACAAAAAGGCACAGATACGCAGTATTTT.

This clonotype was seen ten or more times. The chain uses TRBV6-6 and TRBJ2-1; 7 bases map to TRBD2. V lost 2 bases and J lost 8; bases outside the gene matches: 6. The CDR3 length is 14 residues. The germline CDR1 and CDR2 sequences are MNHNY and SVGAGI (reference sequence). The CDR3 protein is CASSYTGGGDEQFF. For the CDR3, the DNA is TGTGCCAGCAGTTACACGGGGGGAGGTGATGAGCAGTTCTTC.

The chain carries TRBV9 and TRBJ2-2; D call uncertain. Germline assignment: CDR1 SGDLS and CDR2 YYNGEE. This CDR3 has 14 residues. Trimming took off 3 bases at V and 1 base at J, with 7 bases between the two ends. The DNA for the CDR3 is TGTGCCAGCAGCGCAGACTTGAACACCGGGGAGCTGTTTTTT. It codes for CASSADLNTGELFF.

This clonotype showed up just a few times. The chain recombines TRBV14 with TRBJ2-7; 8 bases map to TRBD1. V was pared by 6 bases and J by 3 bases, with 4 bases of the junction left unmatched. In germline, CDR1 is SGHDN, CDR2 FVKESK. The CDR3 is made up of 13 amino acids. The CDR3 spells CASSPGTGYEQYF. CDR3 bases: TGTGCCAGCAGTCCCGGGACAGGCTACGAGCAGTACTTC. Full variable domain (missing parts from reference TRBV14 and TRBJ2-7): EAGVTQFPSHSVIEKGQTVTLRCDPISGHDNLYWYRRVMGKEIKFLLHFVKESKQDESGMPNNRFLAERTGGTYSTLKVQPAELEDSGVYFCASSPGTGYEQYFGPGTRLTVT.

The gene calls are TRBV29-1 and TRBJ2-2; tentatively, D is TRBD2 (6 bases). The CDR3 has 13 residues. Looked up from germline, CDR1 is SQVTM and CDR2 is ANQGSEA. V lost 4 bases and J 3 bases, leaving 9 bases between the germline ends. CDR3 sequence reads: CSVGAGYTGELFF. CDR3 DNA sequence: TGCAGCGTTGGAGCGGGTTACACCGGGGAGCTGTTTTTT.

V usage is TRBV12-3 or TRBV12-4 and J usage is TRBJ1-2; no reliable D call. The CDR3 loop spans 13 amino acids. V was shortened by 1 base and J by 1 base, with 4 bases between the two germline ends. CDR3 nucleotide sequence: TGTGCCAGCAGTTTAGAGGGTAACTATGGCTACACCTTC. It codes for CASSLEGNYGYTF.

The chain carries TRBV9 and TRBJ2-2; D tentatively fits TRBD1 or TRBD2 (5 bases each). Germline lookup yields CDR1 SGDLS and CDR2 YYNGEE. Trimming cost V 1 base and J 6 bases, with 7 bases left between them. CDR3 length equals 13 residues. This CDR3 is CASSVMGAGELFF. As DNA, the CDR3 is TGTGCCAGCAGCGTAATGGGGGCCGGGGAGCTGTTTTTT.

About this clonotype itself: A clone one base away is much larger, so this may be a read error. The chain couples TRBV5-4 to TRBJ1-1; 7 bases match TRBD1. The ends lost 4 bases at V and 1 base at J; junction bases unmatched: 7. Germline CDR1 and CDR2: SGHNT and YYREEE (reference sequence). This CDR3 has 15 amino acids. The chain's CDR3 is CASSPGQASNTEAFF. In DNA, the CDR3 is TGTGCCAGCAGCCCCGGACAGGCGTCGAACACTGAAGCTTTCTTT.

The rearrangement uses TRBV7-9 and TRBJ1-2, with a weak D call TRBD1 (6 bases). CDR1 is SEHNR and CDR2 is FQNEAQ in the germline V gene (reference sequence). With 5 bases removed from V and 8 bases from J, the gap between germline ends came to 24 bases. The CDR3 spans 16 residues. The DNA of the CDR3 is TGTGCCAGCAGCGGGGGAGGAACCGGACAGCCTTTAGGCTACACCTTC. It is translated as CASSGGGTGQPLGYTF.

Only a few counts were recorded for this clonotype. CDR3 in DNA: TGTGCCAGCCTCGCGTGGAGCACTGAAGCTTTCTTT. This encodes CASLAWSTEAFF. The rearrangement joins TRBV2 to TRBJ1-1; D uncertain. The CDR3 covers 12 residues. Trimming removed 8 bases at V and 4 bases at J, with 11 bases between. Germline V gives CDR1 SNHLY, CDR2 FYNNEI.

This clonotype was seen a few times. The chain carries TRBV6-1 and TRBJ2-7, with D uncertain. V lost 4 bases and J 2 bases, leaving 15 bases between the germline ends. The length of the CDR3 is 15 residues. Germline CDR1 and CDR2: MNHNS and SASEGT. Here the CDR3 DNA reads TGTGCCAGCAGTGGAACGGACCGAAAACCCTACGAGCAGTACTTC. It codes for CASSGTDRKPYEQYF.

The J gene is TRBJ2-2, the V gene TRBV6-2 or TRBV6-3; TRBD2 matches 11 bases. Looked up from germline, CDR1 is MNHEY and CDR2 is SVGEGT. This CDR3 is built from 16 residues. Trimming took 2 bases from V and 4 from J; bases not matched to a gene: 3. The CDR3 sequence is CASSYGTSGFTGELFF. Written as DNA, the CDR3 is TGTGCCAGCAGTTACGGGACTAGCGGATTCACCGGGGAGCTGTTTTTT.

The chain uses TRBV12-3 or TRBV12-4 and TRBJ2-7; 7 bases match TRBD1. This CDR3 comprises 13 residues. Germline trimming cut 6 bases from V and 6 bases from J; bases unmatched to any gene: 8. CDR3: CASRQRTGGEQYF. In DNA, the CDR3 is TGTGCCAGCAGACAAAGGACAGGAGGCGAGCAGTACTTC.

The chain uses TRBV7-2 and TRBJ2-5, with D tentatively TRBD1 (6 bases). Germline V lookup: CDR1 SGHTA, CDR2 FQGNSA. This CDR3 is 13 amino acids long. V lost 1 base, J lost 7 bases, and 10 bases lay in between. The CDR3 sequence: CASSLDRVGTQYF. The CDR3 nucleotides read TGTGCCAGCAGCTTAGACAGGGTAGGGACCCAGTACTTC. Based on the CDR3 plus reference TRBV7-2 and TRBJ2-5, the full variable domain is GAGVSQSPSNKVTEKGKDVELRCDPISGHTALYWYRQSLGQGLEFLIYFQGNSAPDKSGLPSDRFSAERTGGSVSTLTIQRTQQEDSAVYLCASSLDRVGTQYFGPGTRLLVL.

This clonotype has ten or more counts. V and J are TRBV2 and TRBJ1-5; perhaps TRBD1 as D (5 bases). This CDR3 region has 13 residues. Trimming took off 6 bases at V and 4 bases at J, with 10 bases between the two ends. CDR1 and CDR2 (germline): SNHLY, FYNNEI. Here the CDR3 DNA reads TGTGCCAGCAGAGGGACGGTAAATCAGCCCCAGCATTTT. This gives the protein CASRGTVNQPQHF.

This clonotype showed up just a few times. V is TRBV20-1 and J is TRBJ2-1; TRBD2 matches at 10 bases. This CDR3 is 15 amino acids long. Germline trimming cut 5 bases from V and 0 bases from J; bases unmatched to any gene: 4. Per germline, CDR1 DFQATT and CDR2 SNEGSKA (reference sequence). CDR3 region: CSAGPSGSSYNEQFF. The CDR3 coding sequence is TGCAGTGCTGGACCTAGCGGGAGCTCCTACAATGAGCAGTTCTTC.

The table lists this clonotype with a few counts. V is TRBV9 and J is TRBJ1-1; D ambiguous. Trimming took off 3 bases at V and 5 bases at J, with 14 bases between the two ends. The CDR3 runs 14 residues. Per the germline V gene, CDR1 is SGDLS and CDR2 is YYNGEE. The CDR3 nucleotides are TGTGCCAGCAGCGCCCTTGCGTTCGGGACTGAAGCTTTCTTT. Translation: CASSALAFGTEAFF.

This chain uses TRBV6-4 with TRBJ2-3; D gene uncertain. Looked up from germline, CDR1 is MRHNA and CDR2 is SNTAGT. This CDR3 contains 14 residues. V was shortened by 3 bases and J by 3 bases, with 10 bases between the two germline ends. The CDR3 spells CASSDLGGTDTQYF. The CDR3 bases are TGTGCCAGCAGTGATTTAGGTGGGACAGATACGCAGTATTTT.

The CDR3 DNA reads TGTGCCATCAGTGAACGGGGCGGGGATAGCAATCAGCCCCAGCATTTT. This gives the protein CAISERGGDSNQPQHF. The chain uses TRBV10-3 and TRBJ1-5, with D possibly being TRBD1 (5 bases). This CDR3 spans 16 amino acids. Germline V CDR1 and CDR2: ENHRY, SYGVKD. With 3 bases removed from V and 0 bases from J, the gap between germline ends came to 12 bases.

V gene TRBV20-1 combines with J gene TRBJ1-4, with a possible D match to TRBD1 (6 bases). The germline gives CDR1 DFQATT, CDR2 SNEGSKA (reference sequence). The CDR3 is 14 amino acids. The CDR3 DNA follows: TGCAGCCTTCCTTGGGGGCAAAGGGGTGAAAAACTGTTTTTT. Its translation is CSLPWGQRGEKLFF.

This clonotype was recorded a few times. The chain combines TRBV7-9 with TRBJ2-2; TRBD1 aligns across 8 bases. V lost 4 bases and J lost 5; bases outside the gene matches: 12. The CDR3 is 17 residues long. The germline V gene encodes CDR1 SEHNR and CDR2 FQNEAQ (reference sequence). The CDR3 DNA reads TGTGCCAGCAGCTCTACCTCGGGACAGGAGCCGACCGGGGAGCTGTTTTTT. This encodes CASSSTSGQEPTGELFF.

This clonotype was found many times. This chain uses TRBV7-9 with TRBJ2-3; D gene unclear. Germline V gene lookup returns CDR1 SEHNR and CDR2 FQNEAQ (reference sequence). There are 14 residues in the CDR3. Trimming took 5 bases from V and 2 from J, leaving 11 bases between them. The CDR3 DNA follows: TGTGCCAGCAGCCCGACCGAAGTCACAGATACGCAGTATTTT. Translating it yields CASSPTEVTDTQYF.

Comment on this clonotype: A much larger clone lies one base from this, so it may be a read error. J is TRBJ1-4 and V is TRBV6-5; the match to TRBD1 covers 7 bases. CDR1 is MNHEY and CDR2 is SVGAGI in the germline V gene. V was clipped by 0 bases and J by 8 bases; unmatched bases: 9. The CDR3 contains 16 residues. The DNA for the CDR3 is TGTGCCAGCAGTTACTCGAGTTTGGCAGGGGGGGAAAAACTGTTTTTT. Protein: CASSYSSLAGGEKLFF.

In its sample, this clonotype was seen many times. The chain couples TRBV12-3 or TRBV12-4 to TRBJ2-2; 7 bases agree with TRBD1. This CDR3 has 14 amino acids. With 4 bases clipped from V and 4 bases from J, the junction kept 3 bases outside the gene matches. Here the CDR3 reads CASSSTGFTGELFF. The CDR3 nucleotides are TGTGCCAGCAGTTCGACAGGGTTCACCGGGGAGCTGTTTTTT.